Listed below are T cell receptor beta chains from one sample, sequenced in a study of Ad26.COV2.S vaccination and SARS-CoV-2 variants. TCRdb keeps only in-frame clones here, not all; method: immunoSEQ multiplex PCR. The sample includes 400,000 to 450,000 clones, over 75% seen only once; the top ten take 12%. The source material was peripheral blood, sampled in a trial of Ad26.COV2.S vaccine versus placebo. These receptors came from a person aged 18-60 years who received the Ad26.COV2.S COVID-19 vaccine or a placebo. CDR3s include the opening cysteine and the closing phenylalanine or tryptophan. D genes are given only for firm matches. Rows give clone size only sometimes, using once, few, many, or a class for an expanded clone.

size	length	J	D	V	DNA	CDR3
once	14	TRBJ2-7	-	TRBV4-1	TGCGCCAGCAGCCAAGCCAGGAGGTCCTACGAGCAGTACTTC	CASSQARRSYEQYF
-	13	TRBJ2-7	-	TRBV2	TGTGCCAGCAGTAGGGACTCCATCTACGAGCAGTACTTC	CASSRDSIYEQYF
-	13	TRBJ2-7	-	TRBV9	TGTGCCAGCAGCGCCATGAGGGTGGGTGAGCAGTACTTC	CASSAMRVGEQYF
-	14	TRBJ2-2	-	TRBV6-4	TGTGCCAGCAAAGAGAACAGGGCCACCGGGGAGCTGTTTTTT	CASKENRATGELFF
-	13	TRBJ1-6	-	TRBV30	TGTGCCTGGAGTCCCGGTACGGATTCACCCCTCCACTTT	CAWSPGTDSPLHF
few	13	TRBJ1-5	-	TRBV11-2	TGTGCCAGCAGCTTAAGCCTAAATCAGCCCCAGCATTTT	CASSLSLNQPQHF
-	16	TRBJ2-1	TRBD2	TRBV27	TGTGCCAGCAGTTCCCGGCGGGGGGTCTCCTACAATGAGCAGTTCTTC	CASSSRRGVSYNEQFF
-	17	TRBJ1-1	TRBD1	TRBV27	TGTGCCAGCAGTTTAACCGGACAGGGCCTTTCAACTGCTGAAGCTTTCTTT	CASSLTGQGLSTAEAFF
-	16	TRBJ1-2	-	TRBV6-1	TGTGCCAGCAGTGAAGCGCCCAGGACAGTGGTATATGGCTACACCTTC	CASSEAPRTVVYGYTF
-	16	TRBJ2-2	-	TRBV9	TGTGCCAGCAGCGTAGCGGGCCGGCCGCACACCGGGGAGCTGTTTTTT	CASSVAGRPHTGELFF
-	13	TRBJ2-7	TRBD1	TRBV6-2/TRBV6-3	TGTGCCAGCAGTTCGGACAGGTTATACGAGCAGTACTTC	CASSSDRLYEQYF
-	15	TRBJ2-2	TRBD2	TRBV6-4	TGTGCCAGCAGCAGGACTAGCGGGAACTCCGGGGAGCTGTTTTTT	CASSRTSGNSGELFF
-	15	TRBJ2-1	TRBD1	TRBV6-5	TGTGCCAGCAGCCGAGCCGGGCAGGGGGTGCATGAGCAGTTCTTC	CASSRAGQGVHEQFF
few	16	TRBJ2-2	TRBD1	TRBV4-3	TGCGCCAGCAGCCAAGAAGGGGGCTTGTACACCGGGGAGCTGTTTTTT	CASSQEGGLYTGELFF
-	14	TRBJ2-7	TRBD1	TRBV4-3	TGCGCCAGCAGCCAAGTTGGGACAGGGTACGAGCAGTACTTC	CASSQVGTGYEQYF
-	15	TRBJ2-5	-	TRBV4-3	TGCGCCAGCAGCCAAGACGTCTCCCGACAAGAGACCCAGTACTTC	CASSQDVSRQETQYF
-	16	TRBJ2-7	TRBD2	TRBV6-2/TRBV6-3	TGTGCCAGCAGTTACCCGGGACTAGCGGGAGTTTACGAGCAGTACTTC	CASSYPGLAGVYEQYF
once	14	TRBJ1-4	TRBD1	TRBV2	TGTGCCACCAATCGACAGGGGCGGAATGAAAAACTGTTTTTT	CATNRQGRNEKLFF
-	14	TRBJ2-7	-	TRBV7-2	TGTGCCAGCAGCTTAACCTATACCTCCTACGAGCAGTACTTC	CASSLTYTSYEQYF
-	14	TRBJ1-1	-	TRBV18	TGTGCCAGCTCACAAGGGGGGTCGGACACTGAAGCTTTCTTT	CASSQGGSDTEAFF
once	13	TRBJ2-5	-	TRBV5-1	TGCGCCAGCAGCTTGACACAGGTAGAGACCCAGTACTTC	CASSLTQVETQYF
-	14	TRBJ2-1	-	TRBV6-2/TRBV6-3	TGTGCCAGCAGTTACCACCCCGAGGAGCCTGAGCAGTTCTTC	CASSYHPEEPEQFF
-	17	TRBJ2-3	-	TRBV6-2/TRBV6-3	TGTGCCAGCAGTTACATAGTCCGGGATTCACGCACAGATACGCAGTATTTT	CASSYIVRDSRTDTQYF
-	14	TRBJ2-5	-	TRBV30	TGTGCCTGGAGTGTTTCTGGAGGGCACGAGACCCAGTACTTC	CAWSVSGGHETQYF
-	17	TRBJ2-5	TRBD2	TRBV6-2/TRBV6-3	TGTGCCAGCAGTTACCCGACTAGCCCCCAGGCCAGAGAGACCCAGTACTTC	CASSYPTSPQARETQYF
-	14	TRBJ2-7	TRBD1	TRBV11-2	TGTGCCAGCAGCTTATCGGGACAGCCGGGGGAGCAGTACTTC	CASSLSGQPGEQYF
-	15	TRBJ2-1	TRBD2	TRBV18	TGTGCCAGCTCACCGCCCGGGAGGGCCTACAATGAGCAGTTCTTC	CASSPPGRAYNEQFF
-	14	TRBJ2-5	-	TRBV6-6	TGTGCCAGCAGTTACGTTAGCGGTAGAGAGACCCAGTACTTC	CASSYVSGRETQYF
once	16	TRBJ2-2	TRBD2	TRBV4-2	TGTGCCAGCAGCCAGATGGACGCCGGGGGGACCGGGGAGCTGTTTTTT	CASSQMDAGGTGELFF
-	16	TRBJ2-5	TRBD2	TRBV11-3	TGTGCCAGCAGCCCCAGGGGGACTAGCGCACAAGAGACCCAGTACTTC	CASSPRGTSAQETQYF
-	13	TRBJ2-7	-	TRBV7-6	TGTGCCAGCAGCTTAGAACAGACTGGCGAGCAGTACTTC	CASSLEQTGEQYF
once	18	TRBJ2-3	TRBD2	TRBV7-2	TGTGCCAGCAGCTTAGGGTCTAGCGGGAGCCGGAGCACAGATACGCAGTATTTT	CASSLGSSGSRSTDTQYF
once	14	TRBJ1-1	-	TRBV25-1	TGTGCCAGCAGGGACGTGAAGGAGAACACTGAAGCTTTCTTT	CASRDVKENTEAFF
-	14	TRBJ2-5	-	TRBV7-2	TGTGCCAGCAGAAGGGGCAGCTTCGAAGAGACCCAGTACTTC	CASRRGSFEETQYF
-	15	TRBJ2-3	TRBD2	TRBV9	TGTGCCAGCAGCGCCACTAGCGGGAGTACAGATACGCAGTATTTT	CASSATSGSTDTQYF
-	14	TRBJ1-1	-	TRBV7-2	TGTGCCAGCGGGCGGGGGAATTGGAACACTGAAGCTTTCTTT	CASGRGNWNTEAFF
-	18	TRBJ2-7	TRBD2	TRBV25-1	TGTGCCAGCAGTGAATATCGCACTAGCGGGATGAGCTCCTACGAGCAGTACTTC	CASSEYRTSGMSSYEQYF
-	15	TRBJ2-7	TRBD1	TRBV5-5	TGTGCCAGCAGTTTAGTCCGGGACAGTTGGCACGAGCAGTACTTC	CASSLVRDSWHEQYF
-	14	TRBJ2-5	TRBD2	TRBV6-2/TRBV6-3	TGTGCCAGCAGTAGACTAGCGGACCAAGAGACCCAGTACTTC	CASSRLADQETQYF
-	15	TRBJ2-3	-	TRBV6-5	TGTGCCAGCAGTTACACGGCGGGAAGGGCAGATACGCAGTATTTT	CASSYTAGRADTQYF
few	13	TRBJ1-2	TRBD1	TRBV6-2/TRBV6-3	TGTGCCAGCAGTGGGACAGCACTCTATGGCTACACCTTC	CASSGTALYGYTF